These T cell receptor beta chains were read from a single sample in a study of tumor and adjacent non-tumor tissue in lung cancer. TCRdb recomputed calls from the multiplex PCR reads with MiXCR, one row per CDR3 protein. The sample yields approximately 86,000 distinct CDR3 sequences, around 70% seen once. Source material: lung tumor tissue. The receptors derive from a woman in her 40s with non-small cell lung cancer. Both conserved end residues are part of each CDR3. The order of the fields is V gene, J gene, CDR3 protein.

TRBV4-1	TRBJ2-2	CASTPGPLDWEGSGELFF
TRBV11-2	TRBJ1-6	CASSLASGDNSRLHF
TRBV6-2/TRBV6-3	TRBJ2-2	CASAGSGNTRELFF
TRBV28	TRBJ1-2	CASSFRTAYGYTF
TRBV6-1	TRBJ2-7	CAMSEFSGPYEQYF
TRBV6-5	TRBJ2-2	CASSYSSGAAPGELFF
TRBV7-9	TRBJ2-1	CASSLGQGDLYEQFF
TRBV11-2	TRBJ2-1	CVTTAGPLGGELFF
TRBV11-1	TRBJ2-6	CASSLGSVKVNVLTF
TRBV16	TRBJ1-6	CASSHSRHNLPLHF
TRBV14	TRBJ2-1	CASITGGRVGEQFF
TRBV10-2	TRBJ2-6	CASKVPGQCPTGANVLTF
TRBV6-6	TRBJ2-7	CASTRTWGAEQYF
TRBV11-2	TRBJ2-1	CASSKTLAVLYSEQFF
TRBV20-1	TRBJ2-3	CNAKATSLTDTQYF
TRBV6-1	TRBJ2-3	CASRGAVAEPRLNTQYF
TRBV14	TRBJ2-2	CTSSSATEPGELFF
TRBV11-2	TRBJ2-1	CASSILRAVGEQFF
TRBV29-1	TRBJ1-2	CNFGEPGQFNYGYTF
TRBV6-6	TRBJ2-3	CGAYSRDGGSTDTQYF
TRBV4-1	TRBJ1-1	CASSQDRGRLTEAFF
TRBV29-1	TRBJ2-6	CSVDSVGSGANVLTF
TRBV11-2	TRBJ2-4	CTSSRTGTENIQYF